The TCR beta chain under discussion was sequenced for a study of control samples from healthy donors and cancer patients. Here immunoSEQ multiplex PCR was the method, and the copy in TCRdb shows in-frame clones only, minus some. The repertoire table contains 150,000 to 200,000 clones. This CDR3 spans 10 amino acids. Germline assignment: CDR1 SGHTS and CDR2 YDEGEE. The ends were cut back, 2 bases at V and 7 bases at J, with 2 bases in the middle. The sequencing sample was made of blood. The sequence derives from a young woman in good health. This rearrangement joins TRBV5-8 to TRBJ2-3; D not resolved. The chain's CDR3 is CASSFYTQYF. In nucleotides, the CDR3 is TGTGCCAGCAGCTTCTATACGCAGTATTTT. The full variable domain, completed using reference TRBV5-8 and TRBJ2-3, is EAGVTQSPTHLIKTRGQQATLRCSPISGHTSVYWYQQALGLGLQFLLWYDEGEERNRGNFPPRFSGRQFPNYSSELNVNALELEDSALYLCASSFYTQYFGPGTRLTVL.